The rows below give T cell receptor beta chains drawn from one sample of a study of identical twins. TCRdb itself ran the 5' RACE reads through MiXCR, one entry per CDR3 protein. The sample records 500,000 to 550,000 distinct CDR3 sequences, 20% to 25% being singletons. The data also belong to a second study, concerning yellow fever vaccine responses in identical twins.

The sequencing sample was made of CD4+ T cells sorted from blood. These receptor sequences come from a woman aged 18-35 years in good health. The CDR3 runs from the conserved cysteine through the conserved F or W. The D gene is left open where the match is weak. Part of the rows lack a size; the others show once, few, many or a class for expanded clones.

>TRBD2|TRBJ2-1|TRBV20-1|few
TGCAGTGCTAGTCGGGTCGGGGAGGGCGTAGCTGAGCAGTTCTTC
CSASRVGEGVAEQFF
>-|TRBJ2-2|TRBV5-1|few
TGCGCCAGCAGCTTGGGCGGCCAATTGAACACCGGGGAGCTGTTTTTT
CASSLGGQLNTGELFF
>TRBD1|TRBJ2-3|TRBV11-2|-
TGTGCCAGCAGCTTAGTTACAGGGGCCCCAGATACGCAGTATTTT
CASSLVTGAPDTQYF
>-|TRBJ2-7|TRBV3-1|-
TGTGCCAGCAGCCCGCGCGGTATCTCCTACGAGCAGTACTTC
CASSPRGISYEQYF
>TRBD2|TRBJ2-1|TRBV24-1|-
TGTGCCACCAGTGTTACTAGCGGGAAATATGAGCAGTTCTTC
CATSVTSGKYEQFF
>-|TRBJ2-7|TRBV12-3/TRBV12-4|few
TGTGCCAGCAGTTTTCTCTCCGCGAAGCAGTACTTC
CASSFLSAKQYF
>TRBD1|TRBJ1-1|TRBV29-1|-
TGCAGCGCCCGGACAGGGCAGTGGAACACTGAAGCTTTCTTT
CSARTGQWNTEAFF
>-|TRBJ2-3|TRBV28|-
TGTGCCAGCAGAAATGGGGGGCCTAGCACAGATACGCAGTATTTT
CASRNGGPSTDTQYF
>TRBD1|TRBJ2-7|TRBV20-1|-
TGCAGTGCTAGGCCGGGACAGGACTACGAGCAGTACTTC
CSARPGQDYEQYF
>-|TRBJ2-5|TRBV14|-
TGTGCCAGCAGCCAACTGGGGCAGGGAAAATGGGAGACCCAGTACTTC
CASSQLGQGKWETQYF
>TRBD1|TRBJ1-6|TRBV10-3|few
TGTGCCATCAGTGTCGCAGGGGGTAATTCACCCCTCCACTTT
CAISVAGGNSPLHF
>-|TRBJ2-7|TRBV3-1|-
TGTGCCAGCAGCCAAGGAATACAGGGAACCTACGAGCAGTACTTC
CASSQGIQGTYEQYF
>TRBD2|TRBJ2-3|TRBV24-1|-
TGTGCCACCAGTGATTTTACGGGGGGAGGGCCGATAGATACGCAGTATTTT
CATSDFTGGGPIDTQYF
>-|TRBJ2-1|TRBV15|-
TGTGCCACCAGCAGACCTTCAACAGGGTTCAATGAGCAGTTCTTC
CATSRPSTGFNEQFF
>TRBD1|TRBJ2-5|TRBV29-1|many
TGCAGCGTTGAAATGACAGGGACATACCAAGAGACCCAGTACTTC
CSVEMTGTYQETQYF
>TRBD2|TRBJ2-1|TRBV6-1|few
TGTGCCAGCAGTGAAGCGCCCGGACTAGCGGGGGGGCGAAATGAGCAGTTCTTC
CASSEAPGLAGGRNEQFF
>-|TRBJ2-3|TRBV10-3|-
TGTGCCATCAGTGACCGGGACGTTAGCACAGATACGCAGTATTTT
CAISDRDVSTDTQYF
>TRBD1|TRBJ2-7|TRBV6-1|few
TGTGCCTTGCGACAGGGAATTGCCTACGAGCAGTACTTC
CALRQGIAYEQYF
>-|TRBJ2-1|TRBV20-1|-
TGCAGTGCTAGAAAGGTAGTAGCTGAGCAGTTCTTC
CSARKVVAEQFF
>-|TRBJ2-1|TRBV20-1|-
TGCAGTGCTCGACAGGGCACGGGGGACAATGAGCAGTTCTTC
CSARQGTGDNEQFF
>TRBD2|TRBJ2-5|TRBV2|-
TGTGCCAGCAGTGCCCCAGCGGGGGCCCAGTACTTC
CASSAPAGAQYF
>TRBD2|TRBJ2-1|TRBV11-1|-
TGTGCCAGCAGACAATCGGGACTAGCGGGAGAGAGGGCCTACAATGAGCAGTTCTTC
CASRQSGLAGERAYNEQFF
>TRBD1|TRBJ2-3|TRBV28|few
TGTGCCAGCAGCATCCCGGGACAGGACACAGATACGCAGTATTTT
CASSIPGQDTDTQYF
>-|TRBJ1-6|TRBV6-5|-
TGTGCCAGCAGTTACTCCCTTGCGGTTGCACCCCTCCACTTT
CASSYSLAVAPLHF
>-|TRBJ1-6|TRBV29-1|few
TGCAGCGTGGCAGTAGCCTATAATTCACCCCTCCACTTT
CSVAVAYNSPLHF
>-|TRBJ2-7|TRBV7-9|few
TGTGCCAGCAGCTTAGTGTTGGTCGGAAGGTCCTACGAGCAGTACTTC
CASSLVLVGRSYEQYF
>TRBD1|TRBJ2-7|TRBV2|-
TGTGCCAGCAGCCGGGACAGGGAGTACGAGCAGTACTTC
CASSRDREYEQYF
>TRBD2|TRBJ2-5|TRBV3-1|-
TGTGCCAGCAGCCCTAGCGGGAGGGCCAGGGAGACCCAGTACTTC
CASSPSGRARETQYF
>-|TRBJ2-3|TRBV2|-
TGTGCCAGCAGTCGGGGACCACCTACAGATACGCAGTATTTT
CASSRGPPTDTQYF
>TRBD1|TRBJ1-4|TRBV3-1|-
TGTGCCAGCAGCTTAAGACAGGGTGCAACTAATGAAAAACTGTTTTTT
CASSLRQGATNEKLFF
>-|TRBJ1-1|TRBV29-1|few
TGCAGGGGGGGGGACGCACACAAAGCTTTCTTT
CRGGDAHKAFF
>TRBD1|TRBJ2-5|TRBV4-2|few
TGTGCCAGCAGCCAAGAAGGGACAGGGATACAAGAGACCCAGTACTTC
CASSQEGTGIQETQYF
>TRBD1|TRBJ2-2|TRBV11-1|few
TGTGCCAGCAGCTTCCCCATAAACGGGACAGGGTCCACCGGGGAGCTGTTTTTT
CASSFPINGTGSTGELFF
>-|TRBJ2-1|TRBV20-1|-
TGCAGTGCTAGAGGAGTAAATGAGCAGTTCTTC
CSARGVNEQFF